Shown below are 30 T cell receptor beta chains from a single sample sequenced in a study of blood T cell repertoires in COVID-19. Here immunoSEQ multiplex PCR was the method, and the copy in TCRdb shows in-frame clones only, minus some. The sample records about 170,000 clones, approximately 83% being singletons. Material: peripheral blood. These receptors were obtained from a woman of 80 years or more with active or convalescent COVID-19.

The chain recombines TRBV10-2 with TRBJ1-1; TRBD1 might be the D (6 bases). This CDR3 is built from 14 residues. CDR1 is WSHSY and CDR2 is SAAADI in the germline V gene. V shed 6 bases and J shed 0 bases, with 11 bases lying between them. DNA of the CDR3: TGCGCCAGCAGCCAACAGGGACTGAACACTGAAGCTTTCTTT. Amino acid sequence: CASSQQGLNTEAFF.

The chain couples TRBV5-1 to TRBJ2-7, with 7 bases that match TRBD2. The CDR3 sequence is 14 residues long. V gave up 4 bases and J gave up 3 bases; unmatched junction bases: 7. Germline assignment: CDR1 SGHRS and CDR2 YFSETQ. CDR3 sequence (DNA): TGCGCCAGCAGCCCCGGGGAGGGTCTCTACGAGCAGTACTTC. Translated, it gives CASSPGEGLYEQYF.

As for this clone: One junction end does not reproduce the germline sequence, and a read error may be involved. The chain uses TRBV25-1 and TRBJ2-4; weak D call: TRBD1 (5 bases). Germline V gene lookup returns CDR1 MGHDK and CDR2 SYGVNS. The CDR3 covers 12 residues. For the CDR3, the DNA is TGTGCCAGCAGTGAATACAGGGCAGCGATGGACTTC. Residues: CASSEYRAAMDF.

The V call is TRBV28, the J call TRBJ1-1; 7 bases align to TRBD1. Germline CDR1 is MDHEN and CDR2 is SYDVKM. The V segment lost 6 bases and the J segment 8 bases; nucleotides outside the gene matches: 15. The CDR3 runs to 15 residues. CDR3 residues: CASRTTAGQGGEAFF. The CDR3 region has the DNA TGTGCCAGCAGGACGACGGCGGGGCAGGGGGGAGAAGCTTTCTTT.

Here the CDR3 DNA reads TGTGCCAGCAGTTACTATGGGACAGGGGTCACCGGGGAGCTGTTTTTT. It encodes CASSYYGTGVTGELFF. The chain has TRBV6-5 and TRBJ2-2; 10 bases are a match to TRBD1. Trimming removed 1 base from V and 4 bases from J; junction bases left unmatched: 3. CDR3 length equals 16 residues. The V gene's germline CDR1 is MNHEY and CDR2 SVGAGI.

This chain connects TRBV14 to TRBJ1-6; 9 nucleotides match TRBD1. J was trimmed by 11 bases and V by 4 bases; bases with no gene match: 12. Germline CDR1 and CDR2: SGHDN and FVKESK. The length of the CDR3 is 16 residues. The CDR3 coding sequence is TGTGCCAGCAGCCCATACAGGGGGCGCGAGGTAACACCCCTCCACTTT. This codes for CASSPYRGREVTPLHF.

This clone has just a few counts. J is TRBJ1-4 and V is TRBV25-1; D perhaps matches TRBD1 (5 bases). In germline, CDR1 is MGHDK, CDR2 SYGVNS. The CDR3 sequence is 12 residues long. V was trimmed by 8 bases and J by 7 bases, leaving 11 bases between them. This CDR3 is CASGRGSEKLFF. The CDR3 DNA reads TGTGCCAGCGGACGGGGGAGTGAAAAACTGTTTTTT.

The V call is TRBV5-1, the J call TRBJ2-7; D is possibly TRBD2 (6 bases). The ends were cut back, 3 bases at V and 7 bases at J, with 23 bases in the middle. Germline CDR1 is SGHRS and CDR2 is YFSETQ. The CDR3 loop spans 16 amino acids. The chain's CDR3 is CASSWKTGTPDGEQYF. For the CDR3, the DNA is TGCGCCAGCAGCTGGAAAACCGGGACTCCCGACGGGGAGCAGTACTTC. Combining the CDR3 with reference TRBV5-1 and TRBJ2-7 gives the whole variable domain KAGVTQTPRYLIKTRGQQVTLSCSPISGHRSVSWYQQTPGQGLQFLFEYFSETQRNKGNFPGRFSGRQFSNSRSEMNVSTLELGDSALYLCASSWKTGTPDGEQYFGPGTRLTVT.

CDR3 region: CASSLMGGKHQPQHF. CDR3 coding DNA: TGTGCCAGCAGCTTAATGGGAGGGAAGCATCAGCCCCAGCATTTT. The chain carries TRBV7-2 and TRBJ1-5; D unclear. Germline assignment: CDR1 SGHTA and CDR2 FQGNSA. Trimming left V 2 bases short and J 5 bases short, with 13 bases between. The CDR3 consists of 15 residues.

V is TRBV6-2 or TRBV6-3 and J is TRBJ1-2; D is unresolved. Trimming cost V 5 bases and J 4 bases, with 11 bases left between them. Germline V gives CDR1 MNHEY, CDR2 SVGEGT. This CDR3 has 13 amino acids. CDR3 protein: CASSRTEFYGYTF. The CDR3 nucleotides are TGTGCCAGCAGTCGCACAGAATTCTATGGCTACACCTTC.

A single count supports this clone. The chain carries TRBV11-2 and TRBJ2-1; D call uncertain. V was cut by 4 bases and J by 8 bases, with 9 bases left in between. There are 12 residues in the CDR3. Germline loops: CDR1 SGHAT, CDR2 FQNNGV. CDR3 loop: CASSYWPDEQFF. DNA of the CDR3: TGTGCCAGCAGCTATTGGCCAGATGAGCAGTTCTTC.

CDR3 in amino acids: CASSEEGFGGGYTF. The DNA for the CDR3 is TGTGCCAGCAGTGAGGAGGGGTTTGGTGGTGGCTACACCTTC. The genes are TRBV2 and TRBJ1-2, with a tentative D call TRBD1 (5 bases). Germline values: CDR1 SNHLY, CDR2 FYNNEI. There are 14 residues in the CDR3. Trimming took 3 bases from V and 7 from J, leaving 15 bases between them.

The gene calls are TRBV18 and TRBJ2-7; D may be TRBD2 (7 bases). CDR1 and CDR2 from the germline V gene are KGHSH and LQKENI. V shed 6 bases and J shed 0 bases, with 15 bases lying between them. This CDR3 contains 15 residues. CDR3 coding DNA: TGTGCCAGCTCCGTAGGGGGGGGTAGCTCCTACGAGCAGTACTTC. It encodes CASSVGGGSSYEQYF.

This clone appeared many times. This chain joins TRBV5-1 and TRBJ1-1; a possible D gene is TRBD1 (5 bases). Germline CDR1 is SGHRS and CDR2 is YFSETQ. V lost 0 bases and J lost 7, with 13 bases in between. The CDR3 is 14 amino acids. The CDR3 sequence is CASSLDSAGGEAFF. DNA of the CDR3: TGCGCCAGCAGCTTGGATTCAGCGGGGGGTGAAGCTTTCTTT.

CDR3 loop: CASSYGQGEAFF. Written as DNA, the CDR3 is TGTGCCAGCAGTTACGGGCAGGGGGAAGCTTTCTTT. V is TRBV6-5 and J is TRBJ1-1; maybe TRBD1 (6 bases). V dropped 2 bases and J dropped 8 bases, with 9 bases sitting between them. Looked up from germline, CDR1 is MNHEY and CDR2 is SVGAGI. The CDR3 is made up of 12 amino acids.

This clone occurred a few times. This chain joins TRBV3-1 (or the pseudogene TRBV3-2) and TRBJ2-3; 11 bases are a match to TRBD2. CDR3 length equals 15 residues. Germline assignment: CDR1 LGHDT and CDR2 YNNKEL (reference sequence). The junction had 0 bases not matched to a gene; V was cut back by 0 bases and J by 4 bases. This chain's CDR3 is CASSQETSGADTQYF. CDR3 bases: TGTGCCAGCAGCCAAGAGACTAGCGGGGCAGATACGCAGTATTTT.

The genes are TRBV3-1 (or the pseudogene TRBV3-2) and TRBJ2-1; 7 nucleotides agree with TRBD1. V dropped 4 bases and J dropped 5; count of bases not matched to a gene: 8. The CDR3 covers 15 residues. The germline CDR1 and CDR2 sequences are LGHDT and YNNKEL (reference sequence). The DNA of the CDR3 is TGTGCCAGCAGCCTTGTAGGGGGCGCCCACAATGAGCAGTTCTTC. This sequence encodes CASSLVGGAHNEQFF.

The rearrangement links TRBV7-2 to TRBJ1-2; D is unresolved. The CDR3 has 12 amino acids. Germline CDR1 SGHTA, CDR2 FQGNSA. V was clipped by 1 base and J by 8 bases, with 8 bases between them. CDR3 nucleotide sequence: TGTGCCAGCAGCTTAGGTGCGGAGGGCTACACCTTC. It codes for CASSLGAEGYTF.

The rearrangement links TRBV6-2 or TRBV6-3 to TRBJ1-5; TRBD1 is a possible D gene (5 bases). The CDR3 is 14 amino acids. CDR1 and CDR2 from the germline V gene are MNHEY and SVGEGT. V lost 6 bases and J lost 1, with 10 bases in between. The CDR3 DNA follows: TGTGCCAGCAGCAAGGGACTGAGCAATCAGCCCCAGCATTTT. This translates into CASSKGLSNQPQHF.

This clone appeared a few times. The V gene is TRBV7-2, the J gene TRBJ1-1, with D perhaps TRBD1 (5 bases). The CDR3 has 15 residues. The germline gives CDR1 SGHTA, CDR2 FQGNSA. Trimming shortened V by 2 bases and J by 5 bases, and 15 bases separated the two germline ends. The CDR3 region has the DNA TGTGCCAGCAGCTTAAGACCAACAGGAGAGACTGAAGCTTTCTTT. This sequence encodes CASSLRPTGETEAFF.

The genes are TRBV5-1 and TRBJ1-2; 9 nucleotides line up with TRBD1. V trimming: 4 bases; J trimming: 7 bases; junction bases outside the gene matches: 8. From germline, CDR1 is SGHRS and CDR2 YFSETQ. The CDR3 length is 14 residues. The CDR3 coding sequence is TGCGCCAGCAGCGCCGCGACAGGGGGTCTTGGCTACACCTTC. Its translation is CASSAATGGLGYTF.

This chain joins TRBV7-2 and TRBJ2-3, with 9 bases matching TRBD2. Germline trimming cut 1 base from V and 2 bases from J; bases unmatched to any gene: 7. Germline values: CDR1 SGHTA, CDR2 FQGNSA. This CDR3 has 17 residues. CDR3: CASSLGGGGASTDTQYF. The CDR3 coding sequence is TGTGCCAGCAGCTTAGGAGGCGGGGGGGCCTCCACAGATACGCAGTATTTT.

The V gene is TRBV11-3, the J gene TRBJ1-1; a possible D gene is TRBD1 (5 bases). Germline CDR1 SGHNT, CDR2 YENEEA. Trimming removed 5 bases at V and 0 bases at J, with 10 bases between. This CDR3 region has 14 residues. Here the CDR3 reads CASSRGAMNTEAFF. The CDR3 DNA sequence: TGTGCCAGCAGCCGCGGGGCTATGAACACTGAAGCTTTCTTT.

The J gene is TRBJ1-2, the V gene TRBV15; 9 bases align to TRBD1. V lost 3 bases, J lost 2 bases, and 1 base stayed unmatched. Germline lookup yields CDR1 LNHNV and CDR2 YYDKDF (reference sequence). The CDR3 contains 14 residues. The CDR3: CATSRDRGNYGYTF. The CDR3 DNA sequence: TGTGCCACCAGCAGGGACAGGGGAAACTATGGCTACACCTTC.

The rearrangement uses TRBV5-1 and TRBJ1-6; 10 nucleotides align to TRBD1. The V segment lost 7 bases and the J segment 8 bases; nucleotides outside the gene matches: 6. CDR1 is SGHRS and CDR2 is YFSETQ in the germline V gene. The CDR3 has 14 residues. The CDR3 DNA reads TGCGCCAGCGCTCGACAGGGGGCCGATTCACCCCTCCACTTT. Its protein product is CASARQGADSPLHF.

CDR3 protein: CASSGPGTGFVGYTF. The CDR3 nucleotides read TGTGCCAGCAGCGGCCCCGGGACAGGGTTCGTCGGCTACACCTTC. The chain joins TRBV21-1 to TRBJ1-2; the D call of TRBD1 is as the table states it, not checked on the DNA. TRBV21-1 is flagged as a pseudogene. This CDR3 spans 15 amino acids.

This chain uses TRBV6-1 with TRBJ2-7; D is possibly TRBD2 (5 bases). The CDR3 length is 14 residues. Trimming removed 2 bases from V and 0 bases from J, with 8 bases in between. The germline V gene encodes CDR1 MNHNS and CDR2 SASEGT. The CDR3 reads CASSERGSSYEQYF. CDR3 nucleotide sequence: TGTGCCAGCAGTGAACGAGGGAGCTCCTACGAGCAGTACTTC.

The V call is TRBV2, the J call TRBJ1-5; TRBD1 aligns across 7 bases. Germline values: CDR1 SNHLY, CDR2 FYNNEI. The trim removed 7 bases at V and 1 base at J, leaving 10 bases unmatched. The CDR3 has 16 residues. The CDR3 coding sequence is TGTGCCAGCACCCCCGACAGGGTATGGAGCAATCAGCCCCAGCATTTT. Encoded protein: CASTPDRVWSNQPQHF.

Details on this clone: One end of the junction varies from germline; a read error may be responsible. V gene TRBV2 combines with J gene TRBJ2-3, with D perhaps TRBD2 (5 bases). CDR3 length: 15 amino acids. The germline CDR1 and CDR2 sequences are SNHLY and FYNNEI. CDR3 sequence reads: CASSTREGSRDTQYF. The CDR3 coding sequence is TGTGCCAGCAGCACCCGGGAAGGAAGCAGAGATACGCAGTATTTT. The full variable domain, completed using reference TRBV2 and TRBJ2-3, is EPEVTQTPSHQVTQMGQEVILRCVPISNHLYFYWYRQILGQKVEFLVSFYNNEISEKSEIFDDQFSVERPDGSNFTLKIRSTKLEDSAMYFCASSTREGSRDTQYFGPGTRLTVL.

The J gene is TRBJ2-1, the V gene TRBV5-1, with TRBD1 identical over 8 bases. In germline, CDR1 is SGHRS, CDR2 YFSETQ. V was pared by 4 bases and J by 0 bases, with 3 bases of the junction left unmatched. This CDR3 is built from 15 residues. CDR3 bases: TGCGCCAGCAGCGGAACAGGGGGCTCCTACAATGAGCAGTTCTTC. Translated, it gives CASSGTGGSYNEQFF.